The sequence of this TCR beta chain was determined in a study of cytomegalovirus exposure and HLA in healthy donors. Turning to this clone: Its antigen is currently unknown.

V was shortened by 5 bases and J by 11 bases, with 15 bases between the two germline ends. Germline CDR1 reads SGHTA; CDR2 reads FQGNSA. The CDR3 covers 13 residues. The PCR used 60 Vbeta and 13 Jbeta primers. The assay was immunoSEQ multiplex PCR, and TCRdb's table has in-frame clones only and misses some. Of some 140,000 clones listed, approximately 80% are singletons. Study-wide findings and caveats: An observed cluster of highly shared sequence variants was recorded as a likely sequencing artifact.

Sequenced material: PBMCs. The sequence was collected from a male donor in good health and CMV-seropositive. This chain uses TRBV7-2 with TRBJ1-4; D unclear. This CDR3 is CASSPEGGLKLFF. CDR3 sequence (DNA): TGTGCCAGCAGCCCCGAGGGCGGACTCAAACTGTTTTTT.